This TCR beta chain comes out of a study of T cells in Graves' hyperthyroidism and ophthalmopathy. Clinical symptoms, serum thyroxine, TRAb, thyroid ultrasound and orbital computed tomography informed diagnoses. PBMCs came from about 10 ml fresh peripheral blood. TCR beta CDR3 regions were amplified from RNA transcripts. TCR CDR3 regions were first amplified by RT-PCR with HTBI primers. TCRdb redid the calling of the multiplex PCR reads with MiXCR, one entry per CDR3 protein. The profile shows roughly 740,000 distinct CDR3 sequences, less than 20% of them singletons. At least ten counts were recorded for this clonotype. Trimming removed 1 base from V and 5 bases from J; junction bases left unmatched: 5. The V gene's germline CDR1 is SEHNR and CDR2 FQNEAQ (reference sequence). The CDR3 has 15 residues.

The chain combines TRBV7-9 with TRBJ2-7; 10 nucleotides match TRBD1. Sequenced: blood. This sequence originates from a man aged 18 to 30 with Graves' hyperthyroidism. CDR3 DNA: TGTGCCAGCAGCTTAGTGGGACAGGGGACCCACGAGCAGTACTTC. This encodes CASSLVGQGTHEQYF.